This T cell receptor beta chain derives from a study of cytomegalovirus exposure and HLA in healthy donors. Study results and limitations: Across donors, most TCRs were seen rarely, yet some public ones were widespread. The study designated about 180 TCR beta chains cytomegalovirus-associated.

Sequenced by immunoSEQ multiplex PCR; TCRdb stores in-frame clones only, minus some. Among under 250,000 clones listed, around 86% were seen once. Trimming took 1 base from V and 6 from J, leaving 7 bases between them. Germline CDR1 reads MRHNA; CDR2 reads SNTAGT. There are 13 residues in the CDR3. Remarks on this clone: The antigen is undetermined.

From the approximately 120-subject validation cohort, which was separate from the roughly 670-subject first cohort, the donors were drawn. The rearrangement uses TRBV6-4 and TRBJ1-5, with D unresolved. Specimen: PBMCs. This receptor was obtained from a woman between 18 and 30 years old in good health and CMV-seropositive. The CDR3 nucleotides read TGTGCCAGCAGTGACTTGGTCGGTCAGCCCCAGCATTTT. It translates to CASSDLVGQPQHF.